The clone carrying this T cell receptor (beta chain) was seen many times. The antigen is unknown. Study results and limitations: Tumor-infiltrating Treg TCR alpha and beta sequences overlapped most with tumor naive CD4+ T cells, then blood naive.

The TRBV12-4/TRBJ1-2 clonotypes were amplified using barcode primers with ligated adaptors. Via MiXCR, TCRdb re-called the multiplex PCR reads, giving one row per CDR3 protein. The sample has over a thousand distinct CDR3 sequences; 4% to 5% are singletons. CD25-based Treg depletion was applied to purified naive CD4+ T cells. This CDR3 region has 13 residues. V lost 3 bases to trimming and J lost 4 bases, with 9 bases between them. The rearrangement uses TRBV12-3 or TRBV12-4 and TRBJ1-2, with D hard to call. This receptor was identified in a female donor with breast cancer. Sequencing was performed on naive CD4+ T cells sorted from blood. Subset: naive CD4+ T cells, CD4+CD45RA+CD25-. The CDR3 DNA is TGTGCCAGCAGTTTTCGCAACTCCTATGGCTACACCTTC. The encoded protein is CASSFRNSYGYTF.